This T cell receptor beta chain came from a study of blood T cell repertoires in COVID-19. Study information: The study drew acute and convalescent COVID-19 samples from the United States, Italy and Spain.

Authors' methods: Nucleated cell number was recorded as an estimate derived from reference gene primer amplification. TCRdb's copy holds only in-frame clones and misses some; the assay was immunoSEQ multiplex PCR. V and J calls plus clone size are reproduced from that table; the DNA served to infer D and trimming. The sample shows about 140,000 clones, approximately 90% of them seen only once. Membership in each cohort depended on participant-reported clinical history. The length of the CDR3 is 14 residues. CDR1 is MNHEY, CDR2 SVGAGI, per germline. Trimming cost V 5 bases and J 6 bases; bases outside gene matches: 9.

Sample: PBMCs or T cells enriched from blood (not recorded which). This chain links TRBV6-5 with TRBJ1-1; 7 bases fit TRBD1. The sequence came from a man aged 50 to 59 who had recovered from COVID-19. CDR3 sequence: CASSPHETGPEAFF. The CDR3 region has the DNA TGTGCCAGCAGTCCCCACGAGACAGGGCCTGAAGCTTTCTTT.